These T cell receptor beta chains were read from a single sample in a study of T cells in Graves' hyperthyroidism and ophthalmopathy. TCRdb re-called the multiplex PCR reads through MiXCR, storing one row per CDR3 protein. The table has about 350,000 distinct CDR3 sequences, approximately 19% seen once; the top ten hold around 3.4%. Sequenced input: blood. These receptors came from a woman between 18 and 29 years old with Graves' hyperthyroidism. Both conserved end residues are part of each CDR3. Fields, in order: V gene, clone size, CDR3 length, J gene, D gene, CDR3 protein, CDR3 DNA. A D gene is named only where the DNA matches it firmly. Not every row has a clone size; where given, it reads once, few, many or a size class.

TRBV11-2,many,18,TRBJ2-6,TRBD1,CASSLDRGLLEGANVLTF,TGTGCCAGCAGCTTAGACAGGGGGCTACTGGAAGGGGCCAACGTCCTGACTTTC
TRBV5-1,few,15,TRBJ2-7,-,CASTPQPGQVYEQYF,TGCGCCAGCACCCCTCAGCCGGGACAAGTCTACGAGCAGTACTTC
TRBV13,many,15,TRBJ2-5,TRBD1,CASSSRQGAWETQYF,TGTGCCAGCAGCTCACGACAGGGGGCTTGGGAGACCCAGTACTTC
TRBV2,many,14,TRBJ1-1,TRBD1,CASRGQVFNTEAFF,TGTGCCAGCAGAGGACAGGTCTTTAACACTGAAGCTTTCTTT
TRBV29-1,many,10,TRBJ1-2,-,CSVRHNGYTF,TGCAGCGTTCGGCACAACGGCTACACCTTC
TRBV20-1,once,13,TRBJ2-5,-,CSARWGVQETQYF,TGCAGTGCTAGATGGGGAGTACAAGAGACCCAGTACTTC
TRBV29-1,many,11,TRBJ1-1,-,CSLRVGTEAFF,TGCAGCTTGAGGGTCGGAACTGAAGCTTTCTTT
TRBV5-1,-,17,TRBJ2-1,TRBD1,CASSFHLDRERYNEQFF,TGCGCCAGCAGCTTCCACCTGGACAGGGAGAGGTACAATGAGCAGTTCTTC
TRBV20-1,many,13,TRBJ2-7,TRBD2,CSSSGVIVGEQYF,TGCAGTTCTAGCGGGGTAATAGTGGGCGAGCAGTACTTC
TRBV20-1,many,15,TRBJ2-5,TRBD1,CSARDLTGGVETQYF,TGCAGTGCTAGGGACCTGACAGGGGGCGTAGAGACCCAGTACTTC
TRBV5-4,-,12,TRBJ1-1,TRBD1,CASSLRGLRAFF,TGTGCCAGCAGCTTAAGGGGGCTCCGAGCTTTCTTT
TRBV7-8,many,13,TRBJ2-7,-,CASSLDQGYEQYF,TGTGCCAGCAGCTTAGATCAGGGTTACGAGCAGTACTTC
TRBV19,few,12,TRBJ1-2,-,CASRWGTYGYTF,TGTGCCAGTAGGTGGGGGACCTATGGCTACACCTTC
TRBV2,many,14,TRBJ2-5,-,CASSAPGPGGTQYF,TGTGCCAGCAGTGCCCCCGGGCCCGGCGGGACCCAGTACTTC
TRBV6-5,-,16,TRBJ2-5,-,CASSYTRGGGKETQYF,TGTGCCAGCAGTTACACCCGGGGAGGGGGGAAAGAGACCCAGTACTTC
TRBV6-1,many,12,TRBJ2-7,-,CASSGAPLEQYF,TGTGCCAGCTCGGGGGCCCCCCTAGAGCAGTACTTC
TRBV20-1,-,13,TRBJ2-7,-,CSARKSSSYEQYF,TGCAGTGCTAGAAAGTCCTCCTCCTACGAGCAGTACTTC
TRBV27,many,17,TRBJ1-2,TRBD1,CASSFWGAQGANYGYTF,TGTGCCAGCAGTTTCTGGGGGGCGCAGGGGGCTAACTATGGCTACACCTTC
TRBV4-1,many,17,TRBJ2-7,TRBD2,CASSQDLLGLYPREQYF,TGCGCCAGCAGCCAAGACCTCCTGGGACTATATCCTAGAGAGCAGTACTTC
TRBV6-5,few,16,TRBJ1-1,TRBD1,CASSYSGTGGAGEAFF,TGTGCCAGCAGTTATTCCGGGACAGGGGGCGCGGGTGAAGCTTTCTTT
TRBV6-2/TRBV6-3,once,16,TRBJ2-7,TRBD1,CASSYSIEQGALEQYF,TGTGCCAGCAGTTACTCGATCGAACAGGGGGCTCTCGAGCAGTACTTC
TRBV5-1,-,13,TRBJ1-2,-,CASSKTGVDGYTF,TGCGCCAGCAGCAAGACGGGAGTCGATGGCTACACCTTC
TRBV6-1,many,11,TRBJ2-3,-,CAVRFTDTQYF,TGTGCCGTACGGTTCACAGATACGCAGTATTTT
TRBV20-1,many,11,TRBJ2-7,-,CSAPGVFEQYF,TGCAGTGCGCCCGGGGTCTTTGAGCAGTACTTC
TRBV7-2,-,15,TRBJ2-6,-,CASRLGGSGANVLTF,TGTGCCAGCAGACTTGGGGGCTCTGGGGCCAACGTCCTGACTTTC
TRBV12-3/TRBV12-4,-,16,TRBJ2-2,TRBD2,CASRLAGRVYTGELFF,TGTGCCAGCAGGCTAGCGGGGCGGGTGTACACCGGGGAGCTGTTTTTT
TRBV18,-,15,TRBJ1-3,TRBD1,CASSAGGSSGNTIYF,TGTGCCAGCTCGGCAGGGGGAAGCTCTGGAAACACCATATATTTT
TRBV6-1,few,13,TRBJ1-2,-,CASTQPPHSGYTF,TGTGCCAGCACCCAACCTCCACACAGTGGCTACACCTTC
TRBV12-3/TRBV12-4,-,12,TRBJ1-2,-,CASRSRGGGYTF,TGTGCCAGCAGATCGAGGGGTGGCGGCTACACCTTC
TRBV12-3/TRBV12-4,-,15,TRBJ2-7,TRBD1,CASTGTGRGFYEQYF,TGTGCCAGCACCGGGACAGGGAGAGGTTTCTACGAGCAGTACTTC
TRBV27,many,15,TRBJ2-7,TRBD2,CASRRVAGGQAEQYF,TGTGCCAGCAGAAGGGTAGCGGGGGGCCAGGCCGAGCAGTACTTC
TRBV20-1,many,11,TRBJ1-1,-,CSARDPGGAFF,TGCAGTGCTAGAGATCCGGGCGGAGCTTTCTTT
TRBV6-1,many,16,TRBJ1-6,-,CASQQRRNSYNSPLHF,TGTGCCAGCCAACAGAGGAGGAACTCCTATAATTCACCCCTCCACTTT
TRBV28,-,15,TRBJ1-1,TRBD1,CASSLSGTGGFGAFF,TGTGCCAGCAGTTTATCCGGGACAGGGGGCTTTGGAGCTTTCTTT
TRBV7-3,many,13,TRBJ1-3,TRBD1,CASSLGTGSTIYF,TGTGCCAGCAGCTTGGGGACAGGGAGCACCATATATTTT
TRBV6-1,-,15,TRBJ2-5,-,CASSPRDRQGETQYF,TGTGCCAGCAGTCCGAGAGACAGGCAAGGGGAGACCCAGTACTTC
TRBV4-2,few,17,TRBJ1-1,-,CASSQGAEWGVGTEAFF,TGTGCCAGCAGCCAAGGGGCGGAATGGGGGGTCGGGACTGAAGCTTTCTTT
TRBV29-1,many,15,TRBJ1-5,TRBD1,CSVPTGGSGNQPQHF,TGCAGCGTCCCCACAGGGGGTTCAGGCAATCAGCCCCAGCATTTT
TRBV29-1,many,16,TRBJ2-7,TRBD1,CSVNSVGTGLSYEQYF,TGCAGCGTTAATAGTGTCGGGACAGGCCTCTCCTACGAGCAGTACTTC
TRBV7-3,many,12,TRBJ1-2,-,CASSLTGAGYTF,TGTGCCAGCAGCTTAACGGGGGCTGGCTACACCTTC
TRBV7-2,many,13,TRBJ1-2,-,CASSLAGGDGYTF,TGTGCCAGCAGCTTAGCGGGCGGAGATGGCTACACCTTC
TRBV12-3/TRBV12-4,-,15,TRBJ2-2,-,CASSPLARNTGELFF,TGTGCCAGCAGCCCTCTAGCGCGGAACACCGGGGAGCTGTTTTTT
TRBV11-1,few,15,TRBJ1-1,-,CASRELTSINTEAFF,TGTGCCAGCAGGGAACTGACATCGATTAACACTGAAGCTTTCTTT
TRBV12-3/TRBV12-4,many,14,TRBJ1-1,-,CASSLEGMGTEAFF,TGTGCCAGCAGTTTAGAAGGGATGGGCACTGAAGCTTTCTTT
TRBV29-1,many,15,TRBJ2-7,TRBD2,CSVELTSGDPYEQYF,TGCAGCGTTGAGCTGACTAGCGGAGACCCCTACGAGCAGTACTTC
TRBV12-3/TRBV12-4,once,15,TRBJ1-1,-,CASSTPGQGITEAFF,TGTGCCAGCAGTACCCCTGGGCAGGGAATCACTGAAGCTTTCTTT
TRBV7-9,many,13,TRBJ1-1,-,CASSKEMNTEAFF,TGTGCCAGCAGCAAAGAGATGAACACTGAAGCTTTCTTT
TRBV7-2,many,15,TRBJ2-7,-,CASSLGIGLSYEQYF,TGTGCCAGCAGCTTAGGAATAGGTCTGTCCTACGAGCAGTACTTC
TRBV7-9,many,15,TRBJ1-2,-,CASSFGQGFNYGYTF,TGTGCCAGCAGCTTTGGGCAGGGGTTTAACTATGGCTACACCTTC
TRBV6-5,-,15,TRBJ2-7,-,CASSYSIRYPYEQYF,TGTGCCAGCAGTTACTCGATCAGGTACCCCTACGAGCAGTACTTC
TRBV9,few,13,TRBJ1-3,-,CASSVGDGNTIYF,TGTGCCAGCAGCGTAGGGGACGGAAACACCATATATTTT
TRBV6-1,-,16,TRBJ2-5,TRBD2,CASSLRTSGHGETQYF,TGTGCCAGCAGTCTCCGGACTAGCGGCCACGGCGAGACCCAGTACTTC
TRBV20-1,-,17,TRBJ2-5,TRBD2,CSARTTGLAGVMETQYF,TGCAGTGCGCGGACCACGGGACTAGCGGGGGTAATGGAGACCCAGTACTTC
TRBV6-4,many,17,TRBJ2-3,-,CASRDLGRWGTTDTQYF,TGTGCCAGCAGAGATCTCGGAAGGTGGGGCACCACAGATACGCAGTATTTT